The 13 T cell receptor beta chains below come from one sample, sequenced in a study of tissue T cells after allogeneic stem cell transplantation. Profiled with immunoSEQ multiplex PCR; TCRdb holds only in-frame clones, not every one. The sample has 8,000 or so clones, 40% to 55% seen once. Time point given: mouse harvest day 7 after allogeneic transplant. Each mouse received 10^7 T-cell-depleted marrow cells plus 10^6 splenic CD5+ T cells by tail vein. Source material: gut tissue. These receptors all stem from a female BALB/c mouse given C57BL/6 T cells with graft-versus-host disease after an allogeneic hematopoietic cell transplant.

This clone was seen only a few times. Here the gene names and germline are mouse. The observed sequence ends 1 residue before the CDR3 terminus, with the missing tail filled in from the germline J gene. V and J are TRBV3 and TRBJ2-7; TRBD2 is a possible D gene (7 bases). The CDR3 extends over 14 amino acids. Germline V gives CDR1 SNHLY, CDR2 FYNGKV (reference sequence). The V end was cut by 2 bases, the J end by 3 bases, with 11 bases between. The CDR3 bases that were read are TGTGCCAGCAGCTTAAGGGGGGCGCTCTATGAACAGTAC. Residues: CASSLRGALYEQY. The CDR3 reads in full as CASSLRGALYEQYF.

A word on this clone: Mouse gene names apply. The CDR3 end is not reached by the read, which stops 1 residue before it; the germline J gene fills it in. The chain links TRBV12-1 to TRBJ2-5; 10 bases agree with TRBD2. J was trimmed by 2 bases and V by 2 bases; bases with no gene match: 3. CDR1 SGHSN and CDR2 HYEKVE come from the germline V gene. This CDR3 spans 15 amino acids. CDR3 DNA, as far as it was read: TGTGCCAGCTCTCGGGACTGGGGACTCCAAGACACCCAGTAC. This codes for CASSRDWGLQDTQY. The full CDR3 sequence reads CASSRDWGLQDTQYF.

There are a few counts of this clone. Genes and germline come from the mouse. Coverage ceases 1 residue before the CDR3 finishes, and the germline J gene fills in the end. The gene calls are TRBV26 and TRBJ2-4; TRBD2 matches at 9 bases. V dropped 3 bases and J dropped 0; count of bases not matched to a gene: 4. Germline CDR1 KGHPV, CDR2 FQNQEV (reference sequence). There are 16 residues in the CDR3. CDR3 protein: CASSLPGGESQNTLYF. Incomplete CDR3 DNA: TGTGCCAGCAGTCTTCCTGGGGGGGAAAGTCAAAACACCTTGTAC.

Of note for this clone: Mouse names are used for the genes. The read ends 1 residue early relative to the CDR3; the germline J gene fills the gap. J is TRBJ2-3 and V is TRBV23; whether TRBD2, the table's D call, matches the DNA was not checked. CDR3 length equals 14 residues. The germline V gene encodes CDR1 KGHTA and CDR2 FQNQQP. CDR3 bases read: TGCTCCAGCAGCCCCGCTGGGGGTGCAGAAACGCTGTAT. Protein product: CSSSPAGGAETLY. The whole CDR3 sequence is CSSSPAGGAETLYF. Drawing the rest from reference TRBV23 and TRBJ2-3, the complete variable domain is DAAVTQKPRYLIKMKGQEAEMKCIPEKGHTAVFWYQQKQSKELKFLIYFQNQQPLDQIDMVKERFSAVCPSSSLCSLGIRTCEAEDSALYLCSSSPAGGAETLYFGSGTRLTVL.

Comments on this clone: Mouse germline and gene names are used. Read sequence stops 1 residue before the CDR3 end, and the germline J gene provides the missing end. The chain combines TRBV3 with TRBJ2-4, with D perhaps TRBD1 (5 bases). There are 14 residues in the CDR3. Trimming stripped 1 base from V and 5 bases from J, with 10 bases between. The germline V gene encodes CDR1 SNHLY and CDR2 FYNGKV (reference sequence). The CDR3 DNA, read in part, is TGTGCCAGCAGCTTAGTAAGGGGAGGAAACACCTTGTAC. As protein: CASSLVRGGNTLY. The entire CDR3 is CASSLVRGGNTLYF. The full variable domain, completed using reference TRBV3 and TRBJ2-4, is GPKVLQIPSHQIIDMGQMVTLNCDPVSNHLYFYWYKQILGQQMEFLVNFYNGKVMEKSKLFKDQFSVERPDGSYFTLKIQPTALEDSAVYFCASSLVRGGNTLYFGAGTRLSVL.

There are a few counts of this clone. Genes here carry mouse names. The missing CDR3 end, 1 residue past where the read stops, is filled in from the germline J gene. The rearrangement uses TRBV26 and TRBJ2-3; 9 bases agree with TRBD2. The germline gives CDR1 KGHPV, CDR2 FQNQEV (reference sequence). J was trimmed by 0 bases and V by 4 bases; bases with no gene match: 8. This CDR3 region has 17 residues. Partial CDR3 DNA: TGTGCCAGCAGTCCACGACTGGGGGCCTCTAGTGCAGAAACGCTGTAT. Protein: CASSPRLGASSAETLY. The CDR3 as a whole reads CASSPRLGASSAETLYF. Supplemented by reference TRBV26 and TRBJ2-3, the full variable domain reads NSKVIQTPRYLVKGQGQKAKMRCIPEKGHPVVFWYQQNKNNEFKFLINFQNQEVLQQIDMTEKRFSAECPSNSPCSLEIQSSEAGDSALYLCASSPRLGASSAETLYFGSGTRLTVL.

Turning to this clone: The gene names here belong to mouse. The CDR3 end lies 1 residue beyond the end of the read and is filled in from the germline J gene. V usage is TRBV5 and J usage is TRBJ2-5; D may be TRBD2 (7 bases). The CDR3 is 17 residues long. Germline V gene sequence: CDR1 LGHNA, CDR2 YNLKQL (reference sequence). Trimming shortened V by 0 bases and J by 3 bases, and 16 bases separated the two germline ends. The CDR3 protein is CASSQDRGGFRQDTQYF. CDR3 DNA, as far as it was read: TGTGCCAGCAGCCAAGATAGGGGGGGGTTTAGGCAAGACACCCAGTAC.

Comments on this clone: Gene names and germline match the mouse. This CDR3 is CASSLDRKDTQYF. CDR3 DNA, as far as it was read: TGTGCCAGCAGTCTCGACAGAAAAGACACCCAGTAC. This rearrangement joins TRBV15 to TRBJ2-5; D might be TRBD1 (5 bases). The read ends 1 residue before the CDR3 terminus; that terminus is restored from the germline J gene. The ends were cut back, 5 bases at V and 4 bases at J, with 10 bases in the middle. The germline gives CDR1 SGHND, CDR2 FRSKSL. This CDR3 spans 13 amino acids.

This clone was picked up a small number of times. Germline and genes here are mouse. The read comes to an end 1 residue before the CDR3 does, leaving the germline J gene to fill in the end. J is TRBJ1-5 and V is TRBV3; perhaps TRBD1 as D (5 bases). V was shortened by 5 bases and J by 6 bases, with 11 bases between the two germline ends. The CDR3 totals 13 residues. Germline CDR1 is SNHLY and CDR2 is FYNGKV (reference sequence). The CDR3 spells CASSLDRLQAPLF. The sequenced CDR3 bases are TGTGCCAGCAGCCTCGACAGACTCCAGGCTCCGCTT. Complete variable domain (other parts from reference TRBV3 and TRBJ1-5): GPKVLQIPSHQIIDMGQMVTLNCDPVSNHLYFYWYKQILGQQMEFLVNFYNGKVMEKSKLFKDQFSVERPDGSYFTLKIQPTALEDSAVYFCASSLDRLQAPLFGEGTRLSVL.

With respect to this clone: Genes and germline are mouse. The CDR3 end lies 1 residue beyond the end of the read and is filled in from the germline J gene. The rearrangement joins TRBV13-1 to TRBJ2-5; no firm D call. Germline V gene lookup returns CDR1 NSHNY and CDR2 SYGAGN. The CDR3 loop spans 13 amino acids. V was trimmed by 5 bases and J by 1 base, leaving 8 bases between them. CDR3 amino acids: CASSPGDQDTQYF. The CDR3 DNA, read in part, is TGTGCCAGCAGCCCGGGAGACCAAGACACCCAGTAC.

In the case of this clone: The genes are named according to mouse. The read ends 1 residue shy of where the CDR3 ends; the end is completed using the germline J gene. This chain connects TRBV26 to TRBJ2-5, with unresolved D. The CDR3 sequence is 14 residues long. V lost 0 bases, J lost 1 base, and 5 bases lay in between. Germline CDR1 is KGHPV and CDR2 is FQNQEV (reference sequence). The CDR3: CASSLSPYQDTQYF. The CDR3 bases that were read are TGTGCCAGCAGTCTGTCTCCGTACCAAGACACCCAGTAC.

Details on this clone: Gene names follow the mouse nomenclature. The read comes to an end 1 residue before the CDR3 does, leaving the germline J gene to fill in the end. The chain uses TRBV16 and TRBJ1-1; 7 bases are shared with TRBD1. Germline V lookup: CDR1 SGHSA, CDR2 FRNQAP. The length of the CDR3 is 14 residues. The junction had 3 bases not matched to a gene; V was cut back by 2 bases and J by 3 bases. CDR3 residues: CASSLQGVDTEVFF. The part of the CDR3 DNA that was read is TGTGCAAGCAGCTTACAGGGGGTGGACACAGAAGTCTTC.

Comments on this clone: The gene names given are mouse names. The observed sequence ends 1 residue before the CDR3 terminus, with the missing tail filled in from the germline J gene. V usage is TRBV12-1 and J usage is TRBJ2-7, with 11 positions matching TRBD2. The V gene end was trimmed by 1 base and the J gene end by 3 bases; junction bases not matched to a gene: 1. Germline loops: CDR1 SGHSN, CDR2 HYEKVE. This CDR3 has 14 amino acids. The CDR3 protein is CASSLGLGVYEQYF. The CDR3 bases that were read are TGTGCCAGCTCTCTGGGACTGGGGGTCTATGAACAGTAC.